This paragraph covers one TCR beta chain sequence. This entry belongs to a study of control samples from healthy donors and cancer patients. Clones were sequenced by immunoSEQ multiplex PCR, and TCRdb holds only the in-frame ones, with some missing. The specimen's table records roughly 190,000 clones. The CDR3 is made up of 15 amino acids. V lost 4 bases and J lost 10, with 20 bases in between. Looked up from germline, CDR1 is ENHRY and CDR2 is SYGVKD. This clonotype was obtained from a woman aged 25 to 39 in good health. The sequenced material came from blood. The V and J genes are TRBV10-3 and TRBJ2-1, with D perhaps TRBD2 (7 bases). CDR3: CAISVGGGARREQFF. The CDR3 DNA follows: TGTGCCATCAGTGTAGGGGGAGGGGCCCGGCGGGAGCAGTTCTTC.